Here is one TCR beta chain with its context. Sequencing used immunoSEQ multiplex PCR; TCRdb keeps in-frame clones, though not all of them. This sample has approximately 54,000 clones; 90% occur once, and the top ten carry 7.5% to 9.5%. The sample originates from a study of blood T cell repertoires in COVID-19. V lost 7 bases and J lost 5; bases outside the gene matches: 10. Germline V gene sequence: CDR1 LNHDA, CDR2 SQIVND (reference sequence). The CDR3 extends over 14 amino acids. The sequenced material came from peripheral blood. The chain is built from TRBV19 and TRBJ1-1; 7 bases agree with TRBD1. The TCR originated in a woman in her thirties or forties with active COVID-19. The CDR3 DNA reads as TGTGCCAGTACATATCGGACAGGAAGGACTGAAGCTTTCTTT. It codes for CASTYRTGRTEAFF.